The rows below give T cell receptor beta chains drawn from one sample of a study of blood T cell repertoires in COVID-19. Measured with immunoSEQ multiplex PCR; TCRdb has only the in-frame clones, and not every one. In the table there are 25,000 to 30,000 clones, nearly 90% of which are singletons. Specimen: peripheral blood. The source of these receptors is a human donor with acute or convalescent COVID-19. The donor label of this sample is uncertain. The CDR3 runs from the conserved cysteine through the conserved F or W. A D gene is named only where the DNA matches it firmly. A clone size is listed for some rows: how often the clone was seen (once, few, many), or a class if it is expanded.

V gene	D gene	clone size	CDR3 length	J gene	CDR3 protein	CDR3 DNA
TRBV5-1	.	.	16	TRBJ1-1	CASSLLSAPSGTEAFF	TGCGCCAGCAGCTTATTGTCTGCCCCGAGCGGCACTGAAGCTTTCTTT
TRBV7-2	.	medium-sized	13	TRBJ2-1	CASSLGRRNEQFF	TGTGCCAGCAGCTTGGGGCGCCGGAATGAGCAGTTCTTC
TRBV4-1	.	.	13	TRBJ1-5	CASSPWGGQPQHF	TGCGCCAGCAGCCCTTGGGGGGGACAGCCCCAGCATTTT
TRBV9	.	.	13	TRBJ1-1	CASARKLNTEAFF	TGTGCCAGCGCCAGGAAGCTGAACACTGAAGCTTTCTTT
TRBV6-1	.	.	17	TRBJ2-3	CASSERPGIGRTDTQYF	TGTGCCAGCAGCGAACGACCCGGGATAGGTCGCACAGATACGCAGTATTTT
TRBV4-1	.	.	14	TRBJ1-5	CASSPAGSNQPQHF	TGCGCCAGCAGCCCCGCAGGTAGCAATCAGCCCCAGCATTTT
TRBV7-3	TRBD2	.	15	TRBJ2-5	CASSLAGGSQETQYF	TGTGCCAGCAGCCTAGCGGGGGGCTCCCAAGAGACCCAGTACTTC
TRBV6-5	TRBD1	.	14	TRBJ1-1	CASSRGQWNTEAFF	TGTGCCAGCAGCCGGGGACAGTGGAACACTGAAGCTTTCTTT
TRBV7-3	.	.	14	TRBJ2-3	CASSLGLRGDTQYF	TGTGCCAGCAGCTTAGGACTCCGCGGAGATACGCAGTATTTT
TRBV19	.	.	16	TRBJ1-4	CASTSRSGITNEKLFF	TGTGCCAGTACCTCCCGGTCGGGAATTACTAATGAAAAACTGTTTTTT
TRBV9	TRBD1	.	15	TRBJ1-2	CASSETGTVNYGYTF	TGTGCCAGCAGCGAGACCGGGACAGTTAACTATGGCTACACCTTC
TRBV3-1/TRBV3-2	.	.	16	TRBJ1-4	CASSPWTGATNEKLFF	TGTGCCAGCAGCCCCTGGACGGGAGCAACTAATGAAAAACTGTTTTTT
TRBV28	TRBD2	.	13	TRBJ2-1	CASSLGGDNEQFF	TGTGCCAGCAGTTTAGGGGGGGACAATGAGCAGTTCTTC
TRBV15	.	.	15	TRBJ2-5	CATSREDTWRETQYF	TGTGCCACCAGCAGAGAGGACACCTGGCGAGAGACCCAGTACTTC
TRBV2	TRBD1	.	14	TRBJ1-5	CASSEGRGNQPQHF	TGTGCCAGCAGTGAGGGCAGGGGGAATCAGCCCCAGCATTTT
TRBV7-9	TRBD1	.	13	TRBJ2-5	CASSSRGQETQYF	TGTGCCAGCAGCTCCAGGGGGCAAGAGACCCAGTACTTC
TRBV7-2	.	.	15	TRBJ1-5	CASSLALGMDQPQHF	TGTGCCAGCAGCTTAGCGCTCGGGATGGATCAGCCCCAGCATTTT
TRBV10-3	.	.	14	TRBJ2-2	CAISESGNTGELFF	TGTGCCATCAGTGAGTCCGGGAACACCGGGGAGCTGTTTTTT
TRBV7-9	TRBD1	.	15	TRBJ2-1	CASSPTGGAYNEQFF	TGTGCCAGCAGCCCCACAGGGGGCGCGTACAATGAGCAGTTCTTC
TRBV11-2	.	.	11	TRBJ1-2	CASSFRGGYTF	TGTGCCAGCAGCTTTCGGGGAGGCTACACCTTC
TRBV28	.	.	12	TRBJ2-3	CASQGGSDTQYF	TGTGCCAGCCAGGGAGGCTCAGATACGCAGTATTTT
TRBV10-3	TRBD1	.	13	TRBJ1-1	CAISRQGNTEAFF	TGTGCCATCAGTAGACAGGGTAACACTGAAGCTTTCTTT
TRBV7-3	.	.	14	TRBJ2-3	CASSLAGAADTQYF	TGTGCCAGCAGCTTGGCGGGGGCCGCAGATACGCAGTATTTT
TRBV27	TRBD2	.	17	TRBJ2-7	CASSLKPNVAGSYEQYF	TGTGCCAGCAGTTTAAAGCCAAACGTAGCGGGGTCCTACGAGCAGTACTTC
TRBV19	TRBD2	.	15	TRBJ2-2	CASSPLAGGSGELFF	TGTGCCAGTAGTCCACTAGCGGGAGGTTCTGGGGAGCTGTTTTTT
TRBV30	TRBD1	.	15	TRBJ1-2	CASRTGTGVWYGYTF	TGTGCCTCCAGAACCGGGACAGGGGTTTGGTATGGCTACACCTTC
TRBV27	TRBD2	.	14	TRBJ2-6	CASRGTTGANVLTF	TGTGCCAGCCGAGGGACTACTGGGGCCAACGTCCTGACTTTC
TRBV6-5	.	.	15	TRBJ2-3	CASRVERKHTDTQYF	TGTGCCAGCAGAGTGGAGAGAAAGCACACAGATACGCAGTATTTT
TRBV6-5	.	.	13	TRBJ1-2	CASRNGGRDGYTF	TGTGCCAGCAGAAACGGGGGGCGAGATGGCTACACCTTC
TRBV10-3	.	.	14	TRBJ2-5	CAISDGTGEETQYF	TGTGCCATCAGTGATGGGACGGGGGAAGAGACCCAGTACTTC